This T cell receptor (beta chain) was identified in a study of T cell responses to AZD1222 COVID-19 vaccine. Study summary: Timing groups of about 4 and about 12 weeks for second doses were pooled.

The CDR3 loop spans 12 amino acids. Between the trimmed V and J ends, which lost 4 bases and 6 bases, there was a span of 10 bases. The germline CDR1 and CDR2 sequences are SGHTA and FQGNSA. Study observations and caveats: Most donors were white British and more were female, and clonal diversity was possibly underestimated. Nearly half of spike-specific TCRs reportedly target variant regions that are unmutated in the B.1.351 and B.1.1.7 variants. Scientists sampled the repertoires only once the peak T cell response had passed.

TCRdb's table, derived via immunoSEQ multiplex PCR, lists solely in-frame clones and lacks some. The sample holds 120,000 or so clones, approximately 90% seen once. On this clone: Its antigen is not identified.

The sequencing used peripheral blood, collected on day 0 of AZD1222 vaccination. J is TRBJ2-7 and V is TRBV7-2; D is ambiguous. The clonotype comes from an adult in good health. The CDR3 sequence: CASSSYLAEQYF. CDR3 sequence (DNA): TGTGCCAGCAGCTCCTATTTAGCCGAGCAGTACTTC.